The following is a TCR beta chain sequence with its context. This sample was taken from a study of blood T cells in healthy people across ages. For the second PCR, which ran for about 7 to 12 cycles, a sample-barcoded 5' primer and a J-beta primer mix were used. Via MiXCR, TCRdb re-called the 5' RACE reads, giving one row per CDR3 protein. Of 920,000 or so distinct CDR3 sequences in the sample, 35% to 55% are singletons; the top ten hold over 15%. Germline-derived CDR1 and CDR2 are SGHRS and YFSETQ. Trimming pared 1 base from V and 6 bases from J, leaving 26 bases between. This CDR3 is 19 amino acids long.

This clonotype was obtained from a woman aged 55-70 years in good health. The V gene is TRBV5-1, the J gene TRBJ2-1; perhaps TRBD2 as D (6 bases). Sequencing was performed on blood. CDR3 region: CASSLFGVAATSGFNEQFF. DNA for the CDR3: TGCGCCAGCAGCTTGTTCGGCGTAGCGGCCACTTCGGGGTTCAATGAGCAGTTCTTC. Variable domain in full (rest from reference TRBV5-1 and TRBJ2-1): KAGVTQTPRYLIKTRGQQVTLSCSPISGHRSVSWYQQTPGQGLQFLFEYFSETQRNKGNFPGRFSGRQFSNSRSEMNVSTLELGDSALYLCASSLFGVAATSGFNEQFFGPGTRLTVL.